This T cell receptor (beta chain) originates from a study of cytomegalovirus exposure and HLA in healthy donors (dated by TCRdb to the late 2010s). Notes on the research overall: An earlier analysis of 587 of the donors reported roughly 270 Gb of sequence data and 117 million unique TCR beta sequences from about 200 million T cells. About 300 gigabases of sequencing data and tens of millions of unique TCR sequences were included in an early release covering around 650 HLA-typed donors. Among the roughly 400 genotyped donors, approximately 77% belonged to the genetic ancestry cluster associated with self-reported Caucasian donors. The study aimed to test whether signatures of past pathogen exposure could be identified by cataloging public T cell receptors. The T cell repertoires of several hundred subjects were profiled by immunosequencing and related to cytomegalovirus serostatus. Besides the first cohort of approximately 670 subjects, a separate validation cohort made up of around 120 different subjects was used. To predict cytomegalovirus infection status, the study brought together high-throughput TCR immunosequencing, statistical association of individual TCRs with disease status, and machine learning. A later analysis re-analyzed previously published TCR beta repertoires from roughly 690 donors and added high-resolution HLA genotyping to study TCR occurrence patterns. The later analysis used no new phenotypic data to find candidate immune exposures, relying instead on TCR beta sequences and their occurrence across donors. To decide whether each TCR beta V gene segment behaved as functional or pseudogenic, an earlier analysis of approximately 620 of the donors relied on high-throughput TCR beta sequencing. Donor age, sex, ethnicity and CMV serostatus were compiled alongside the repertoire data. A later genetic analysis used genome-wide SNP genotypes for about three fifths of the 666 donors, treating that subset as a discovery cohort. Every repertoire in the discovery cohort had been generated on one and the same sequencing platform. HLA typing covered class I and class II loci at four-digit resolution. Typing coverage differed by locus: A, B, C, DRB1 and DQB1 were typed in about 629-640 donors, DQA1 in 500 to 550, DPA1 in over 600, and DPB1 in approximately 450. Four to six DR-DQ haplotypes were handled as single units for association and clustering, since linkage in the cohort was strong. Across around 400 genotyped donors of the cohort, an average of 235,054 unique TCR beta nucleotide sequences per donor were sequenced, and about a sixth of those sequences were non-productive.

The library was generated by the immunoSEQ multiplex PCR assay. A mixture of 60 forward primers for TCR Vbeta segments and 13 reverse primers for TCR Jbeta segments was used in the multiplex PCR. Amplification of the CDR3 region of rearranged TCR beta genes was performed with a multiplex PCR assay on genomic DNA. On the Illumina HiSeq System, the amplified TCR beta libraries were sequenced as 87-base-pair reads. The paper's data handling went like this. A later analysis counted about 82 million unique TCR beta chains across the 666 repertoires, and some 12 million of these chains were shared by at least two donors. To remove PCR and sequencing errors, raw reads were error-corrected and collapsed into unique sequences using a nearest-neighbor algorithm that merged closely related sequences. Alignment of CDR3 sequences to IMGT reference sequences was used to assign V, D and J gene segments. For a sequence to be retained, at least a six-nucleotide match to both a V gene segment and a J gene segment was required. A rearrangement counted as productive if the CDR3 had no stop codons and remained in frame with V and J, and every other rearrangement counted as non-productive. CDR3 was defined by IMGT convention, running from the second conserved V-encoded cysteine to the conserved J-encoded phenylalanine. Sequences without an unambiguous match to a single V gene segment were excluded from the earlier analysis of approximately 600 of the donors. An earlier analysis of 587 of the donors classified V segments as functional when productive rearrangements were above 56.7% and as segregating when the standard deviation between donors was above 5%. A statistical classification framework was built for diagnosing cytomegalovirus status from the catalog of TCR beta chain sequences. A later analysis assigned V and J genes by comparing TCR nucleotide sequences with IMGT/GENE-DB human TR gene sequences. The TCRdist pipeline was used in a later analysis to assign CDR3 sequences and most-parsimonious VDJ recombination scenarios. A later analysis defined each TCR beta chain by its CDR3 amino acid sequence plus V-gene family, and excluded reads lacking a unique V-gene family. To address suspected cross-contamination and a sequencing artifact, a later analysis removed over 500 highly shared, low-generation-probability nucleotide sequences. For each public chain, a later analysis derived a clonal expansion index from normalized ranks of inferred template counts within each repertoire. Generation probabilities in a later analysis came from a VDJ recombination model fitted to out-of-frame rearrangements, and those results were checked against IGoR. A later analysis scored TCR-TCR, TCR-HLA and TCR-CMV co-occurrence with hypergeometric tests, applying a repertoire-size bias correction to TCR pairs. To estimate false discovery rates, a later analysis permuted the HLA or CMV assignments 20 times. A later analysis grouped co-occurring TCRs with DBSCAN, adding TCRdist sequence similarity when clustering within HLA-allele-positive subsets. For co-occurrence clustering, repertoires with fewer than 30,000 or more than 120,000 public chains were excluded, along with roughly 5 repertoires with anomalous nucleotide sharing. As stored in TCRdb, this immuneACCESS dataset retains in-frame rearrangements with V and J assigned. A fraction of the clones does not appear; measured against another copy, unresolved V genes explain less than half of the discrepancy, and the remainder lacks a known reason. V and J calls and clone size come straight from that table; D and trimming were deduced from the DNA. Counted in this sample were roughly 160,000 clones; over 70% of them appeared once. About 3.1% of the sample belongs to the ten largest clones.

Trimming costs V 9 bases and J 0 bases, and their ends lie 12 bases apart. The germline V gene gives CDR1 as SGHRS and CDR2 as YFSETQ. Its CDR3 holds 13 amino acids, cysteine through phenylalanine. The CDR3 DNA has 39 bases and is translated from base 1. As concerns this clone: Its antigen has not been determined. One base away there is no much larger clone; base qualities are not given.

On the study overall, not on this receptor specifically: According to a later analysis, TCR association rates differed among HLA loci, with DRB1 alleles showing the most associated TCRs and HLA-C alleles showing the fewest. HLA typing was unavailable for some donors at each locus, so association tests used only the typed subset. In vitro tests confirmed that a few of the cytomegalovirus-associated TCR beta chains recognize cytomegalovirus antigens. In a later analysis, HLA-associated TCR beta chains were found to be more clonally expanded and to have lower generation probabilities than equally common non-associated chains. A further reported finding was that TCR beta sequences accurately predicted the HLA-A and HLA-B alleles for most subjects in the first cohort. CMV serostatus was the only immune exposure information available for the cohort. Compared with the 666-donor mean, donors in an Asian-associated ancestry cluster had fewer N-insertions in productive TCRs, according to a later genetic analysis. Some IMGT-functional V segments, including TRBV6-2 and TRBV6-3, could not be told apart with the 87-base-pair reads, so those segments were excluded. The classifier was reported to diagnose cytomegalovirus status with high specificity and sensitivity in both the original cohort and the validation cohort. The sequencing pipeline was judged likely to have produced a cluster of highly shared sequence variants as a technical artifact. When HLA alleles, especially DR and DQ, strongly co-occurred, attributing TCR associations to individual alleles was difficult. Roughly uniform sequencing depth across donors was assumed in presence/absence analyses, although this assumption may not hold. A later genetic analysis associated a missense DCLRE1C variant with V-gene and J-gene trimming of TCR beta chains, and an independent cohort replicated the association. Broadly in line with IMGT annotations, most TCR beta V segments showed up in productive rearrangements about 87% or about 30% of the time in an earlier analysis of approximately 600 of the donors. It was suggested by the authors that the approach could potentially be generalized to other disease states and immunological phenotypes. The cohort was sequenced for TCR beta chains only, and without alpha or paired-chain data the features that could be detected were limited. The earlier analysis of almost 600 of the donors excluded 15 to 20 rarely observed V segments, including chromosome 9 orphons, because counts were too low. Several of the top co-occurrence clusters appeared to be linked to parvovirus B19, influenza, CMV and Epstein-Barr virus, according to a later analysis. In a later analysis, most CMV-associated TCR beta chains were found to appear HLA-restricted, with HLA associations seemingly driven largely by CMV exposure. Linkage disequilibrium might explain the correlated functional status among segregating V segments, but an unknown experimental factor could not be ruled out. In the study, 150 to 200 TCR beta chains were listed as associated with cytomegalovirus. A later analysis associated 15,000 to 20,000 TCR beta sequences with specific HLA alleles at a false discovery rate of 0.05. Across donors, most TCR sequences were observed very rarely, whereas some public TCRs were present in many individuals.

The cohort comprised under 700 healthy bone marrow donors. At the time of sampling, every cohort member was nominally healthy, though immune exposures that went unrecorded were likely present. The donor was CMV seropositive and belonged to the group of more than 250 seropositive cohort members. Every donor gave a peripheral blood sample, and the peripheral blood mononuclear cells from that sample were used for TCR beta sequencing. Genomic DNA extraction from the blood cell samples was performed with the Qiagen DNeasy Blood Extraction Kit. Sequenced sample: PBMCs. The chain couples TRBV5-1 to TRBJ1-1; TRBD1 is a possible D gene, resting on 5 matching bases. This sequence originates from a woman between 45 and 60 years old in good health and CMV-seropositive. The bases read TGCGCCACGACGGCAGGGATGAACACTGAAGCTTTCTTT. It translates to CATTAGMNTEAFF. The CDR3 plus the reference TRBV5-1 and TRBJ1-1 genes for the other parts give the full variable domain: KAGVTQTPRYLIKTRGQQVTLSCSPISGHRSVSWYQQTPGQGLQFLFEYFSETQRNKGNFPGRFSGRQFSNSRSEMNVSTLELGDSALYLCATTAGMNTEAFFGQGTRLTVV.